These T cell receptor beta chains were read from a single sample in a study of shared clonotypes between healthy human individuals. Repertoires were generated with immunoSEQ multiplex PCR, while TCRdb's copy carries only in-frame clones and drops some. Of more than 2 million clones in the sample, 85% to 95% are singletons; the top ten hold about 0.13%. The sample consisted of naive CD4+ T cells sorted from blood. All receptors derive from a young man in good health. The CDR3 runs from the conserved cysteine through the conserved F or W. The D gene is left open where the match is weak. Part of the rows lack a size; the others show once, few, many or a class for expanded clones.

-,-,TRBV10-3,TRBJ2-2,CAISVVWGNTGELFF,TGTGCCATCAGTGTCGTATGGGGGAACACCGGGGAGCTGTTTTTT
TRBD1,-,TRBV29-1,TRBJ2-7,CSVTTGIEEQYF,TGCAGCGTTACGACAGGGATTGAGGAGCAGTACTTC
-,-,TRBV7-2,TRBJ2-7,CASSFMGVYEQYF,TGTGCCAGCAGCTTTATGGGGGTCTACGAGCAGTACTTC
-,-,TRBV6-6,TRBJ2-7,CASSAGTPIYEQYF,TGTGCCAGTTCGGCCGGGACACCGATATACGAGCAGTACTTC
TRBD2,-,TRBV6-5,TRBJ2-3,CASSRSGGPGDTQYF,TGTGCCAGCAGTCGTAGCGGGGGGCCTGGAGATACGCAGTATTTT
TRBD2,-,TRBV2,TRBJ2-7,CASRGLAGRSSYEQYF,TGTGCCAGCAGGGGACTAGCGGGACGGTCCTCCTACGAGCAGTACTTC
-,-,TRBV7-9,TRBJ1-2,CASSLVWGREYGYTF,TGTGCCAGCAGCTTAGTTTGGGGCAGGGAGTATGGCTACACCTTC
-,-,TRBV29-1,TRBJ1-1,CSVKQGHNTEAFF,TGCAGTGTCAAACAGGGACACAACACTGAAGCTTTCTTT
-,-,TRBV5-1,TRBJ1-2,CASSLTDINYGYTF,TGCGCCAGCAGCTTAACGGACATTAACTATGGCTACACCTTC
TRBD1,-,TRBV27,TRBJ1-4,CASRGVRGLNEKLFF,TGTGCCAGCAGGGGGGTAAGGGGGCTTAATGAAAAACTGTTTTTT
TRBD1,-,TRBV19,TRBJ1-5,CASSTSRQGLSNQPQHF,TGTGCCAGTAGTACAAGTCGACAGGGCCTAAGCAATCAGCCCCAGCATTTT
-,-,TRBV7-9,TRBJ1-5,CASSWQEGQPQHF,TGTGCCAGCAGCTGGCAGGAGGGACAGCCCCAGCATTTT
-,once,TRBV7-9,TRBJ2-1,CASSLDFSGYNEQFF,TGTGCCAGCAGCTTAGATTTTTCAGGGTACAATGAGCAGTTCTTC
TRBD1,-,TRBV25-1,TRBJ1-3,CASSTRTGDRNTIYF,TGTGCCAGCAGTACAAGGACAGGGGATCGAAACACCATATATTTT
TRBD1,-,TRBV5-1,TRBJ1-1,CASSQRQGRLEAFF,TGCGCCAGCAGCCAGCGACAGGGCCGACTGGAAGCTTTCTTT
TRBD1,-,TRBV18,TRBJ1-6,CASSPPTGEASPLHF,TGTGCCAGCTCACCACCTACAGGGGAGGCTTCACCCCTCCACTTT
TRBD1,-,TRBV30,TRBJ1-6,CAWTTGTDYSYNSPLHF,TGTGCCTGGACGACCGGGACAGACTACTCCTATAATTCACCCCTCCACTTT
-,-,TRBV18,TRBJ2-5,CASSPHEGETQYF,TGTGCCAGCTCACCTCACGAGGGGGAGACCCAGTACTTC
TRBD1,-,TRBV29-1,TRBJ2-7,CSVVGTAGAPYEQYF,TGCAGCGTTGTAGGGACAGCTGGAGCCCCCTACGAGCAGTACTTC
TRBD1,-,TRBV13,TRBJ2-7,CASSLATGGVDEQYF,TGTGCCAGCAGCTTAGCGACAGGGGGAGTCGACGAGCAGTACTTC
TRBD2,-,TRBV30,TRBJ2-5,CAWIPRLAGKETQYF,TGTGCCTGGATCCCCCGACTAGCGGGGAAAGAGACCCAGTACTTC
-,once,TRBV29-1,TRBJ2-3,CSVEDPGEGSTDTQYF,TGCAGCGTTGAAGATCCCGGCGAAGGTTCCACAGATACGCAGTATTTT
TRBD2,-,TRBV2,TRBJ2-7,CASGLAGAYEQYF,TGTGCCAGCGGACTAGCGGGAGCTTACGAGCAGTACTTC
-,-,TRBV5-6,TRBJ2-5,CASSLASGETQYF,TGTGCCAGCAGCTTGGCTAGTGGGGAGACCCAGTACTTC
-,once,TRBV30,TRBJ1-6,CAWRGGIGNSPLHF,TGTGCCTGGAGGGGAGGAATTGGAAATTCACCCCTCCACTTT
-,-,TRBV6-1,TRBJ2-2,CASSWVVGTGELFF,TGTGCCAGCAGTTGGGTAGTAGGCACCGGGGAGCTGTTTTTT
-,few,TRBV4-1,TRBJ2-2,CASSQEPGPNTGELFF,TGCGCCAGCAGCCAAGAACCGGGACCGAACACCGGGGAGCTGTTTTTT
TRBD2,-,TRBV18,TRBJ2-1,CASSPSGGRDNEQFF,TGTGCCAGCTCCCCTAGCGGTGGTAGGGACAATGAGCAGTTCTTC
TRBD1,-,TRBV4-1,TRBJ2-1,CASSLGQGHTNEQFF,TGCGCCAGCAGCCTGGGACAGGGTCATACGAATGAGCAGTTCTTC
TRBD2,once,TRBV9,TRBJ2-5,CASSAGTSGKETQYF,TGTGCCAGCAGCGCCGGGACTAGCGGGAAAGAGACCCAGTACTTC
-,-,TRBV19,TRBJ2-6,CASSIREGRRSSGANVLTF,TGTGCCAGTAGTATTAGAGAAGGCAGGAGAAGCTCTGGGGCCAACGTCCTGACTTTC
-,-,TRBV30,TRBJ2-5,CAWSSRGRETQYF,TGTGCCTGGAGTTCCCGGGGGCGAGAGACCCAGTACTTC
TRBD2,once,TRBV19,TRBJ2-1,CASSRTSGTYEQFF,TGTGCCAGTAGTAGGACTAGCGGGACGTATGAGCAGTTCTTC
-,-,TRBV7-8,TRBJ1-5,CASSSDKNQPQHF,TGTGCCAGCAGCTCGGACAAAAATCAGCCCCAGCATTTT
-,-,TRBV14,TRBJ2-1,CASSQEERLVGHNEQFF,TGTGCCAGCAGCCAAGAGGAGAGACTAGTGGGACACAATGAGCAGTTCTTC
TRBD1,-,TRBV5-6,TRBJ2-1,CASSSDRINEQFF,TGTGCCAGCAGCTCGGACAGGATCAATGAGCAGTTCTTC
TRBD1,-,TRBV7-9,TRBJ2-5,CASTLDQGARETQYF,TGTGCCAGCACCCTTGACCAGGGGGCAAGGGAGACCCAGTACTTC
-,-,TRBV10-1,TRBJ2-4,CASTPYGSIAKNIQYF,TGCGCCAGCACTCCTTACGGCAGCATAGCCAAAAACATTCAGTACTTC
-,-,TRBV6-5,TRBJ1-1,CASRSGVTEAFF,TGTGCCAGCAGGTCCGGTGTTACTGAAGCTTTCTTT
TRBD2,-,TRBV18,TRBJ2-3,CASSPDSGRDTQYF,TGTGCCAGCTCACCCGATAGCGGGAGGGATACGCAGTATTTT
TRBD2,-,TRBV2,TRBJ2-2,CASRGTSGGLNTGELFF,TGTGCCAGCAGAGGGACTAGCGGGGGCCTGAACACCGGGGAGCTGTTTTTT
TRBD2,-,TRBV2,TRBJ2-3,CASSEGLADTDTQYF,TGTGCCAGCAGCGAAGGACTAGCGGACACAGATACGCAGTATTTT